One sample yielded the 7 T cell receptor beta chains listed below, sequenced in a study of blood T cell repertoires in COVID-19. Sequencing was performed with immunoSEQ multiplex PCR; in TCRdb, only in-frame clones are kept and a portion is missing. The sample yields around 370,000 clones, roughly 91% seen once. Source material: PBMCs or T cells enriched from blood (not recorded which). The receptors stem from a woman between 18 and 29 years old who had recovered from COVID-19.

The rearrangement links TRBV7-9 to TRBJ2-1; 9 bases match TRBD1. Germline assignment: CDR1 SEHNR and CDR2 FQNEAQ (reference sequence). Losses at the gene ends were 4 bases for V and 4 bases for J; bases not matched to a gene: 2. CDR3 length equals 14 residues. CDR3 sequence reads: CASSWDREYNEQFF. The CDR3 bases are TGTGCCAGCAGCTGGGACAGGGAATACAATGAGCAGTTCTTC.

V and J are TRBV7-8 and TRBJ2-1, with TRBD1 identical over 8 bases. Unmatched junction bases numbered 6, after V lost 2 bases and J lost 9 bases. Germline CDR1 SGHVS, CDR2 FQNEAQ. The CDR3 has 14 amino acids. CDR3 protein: CASSLWQGAGEQFF. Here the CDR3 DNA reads TGTGCCAGCAGCTTATGGCAGGGGGCAGGTGAGCAGTTCTTC.

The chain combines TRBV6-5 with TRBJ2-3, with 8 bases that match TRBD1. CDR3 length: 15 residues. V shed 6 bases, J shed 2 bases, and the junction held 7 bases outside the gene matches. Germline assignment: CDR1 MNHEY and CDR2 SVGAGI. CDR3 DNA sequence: TGTGCCAGCAGCAGGACAGGGTTGCACACAGATACGCAGTATTTT. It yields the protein CASSRTGLHTDTQYF.

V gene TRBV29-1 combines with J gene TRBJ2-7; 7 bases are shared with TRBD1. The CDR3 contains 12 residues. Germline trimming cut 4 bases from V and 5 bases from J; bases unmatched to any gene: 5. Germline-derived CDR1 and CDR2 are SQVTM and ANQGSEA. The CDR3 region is CSVVTGVDEQYF. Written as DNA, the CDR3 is TGCAGCGTTGTTACAGGGGTCGACGAGCAGTACTTC.

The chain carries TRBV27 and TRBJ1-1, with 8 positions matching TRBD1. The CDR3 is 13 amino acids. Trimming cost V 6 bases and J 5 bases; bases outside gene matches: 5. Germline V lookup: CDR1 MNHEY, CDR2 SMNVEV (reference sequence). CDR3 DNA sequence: TGTGCCAGCAGGTACAGGGGGAGTACTGAAGCTTTCTTT. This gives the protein CASRYRGSTEAFF.

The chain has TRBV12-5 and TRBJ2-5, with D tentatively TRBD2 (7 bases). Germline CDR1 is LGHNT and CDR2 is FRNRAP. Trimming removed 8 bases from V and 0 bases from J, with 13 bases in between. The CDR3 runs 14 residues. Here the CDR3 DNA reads TGTGCTAGTAAGCGGGGACAAAACCAAGAGACCCAGTACTTC. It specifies CASKRGQNQETQYF.

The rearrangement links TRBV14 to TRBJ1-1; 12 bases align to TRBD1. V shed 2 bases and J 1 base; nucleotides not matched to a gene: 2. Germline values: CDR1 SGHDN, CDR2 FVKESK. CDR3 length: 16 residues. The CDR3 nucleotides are TGTGCCAGCAGCCAACCGGGACAGGGGGCGAACACTGAAGCTTTCTTT. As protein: CASSQPGQGANTEAFF.